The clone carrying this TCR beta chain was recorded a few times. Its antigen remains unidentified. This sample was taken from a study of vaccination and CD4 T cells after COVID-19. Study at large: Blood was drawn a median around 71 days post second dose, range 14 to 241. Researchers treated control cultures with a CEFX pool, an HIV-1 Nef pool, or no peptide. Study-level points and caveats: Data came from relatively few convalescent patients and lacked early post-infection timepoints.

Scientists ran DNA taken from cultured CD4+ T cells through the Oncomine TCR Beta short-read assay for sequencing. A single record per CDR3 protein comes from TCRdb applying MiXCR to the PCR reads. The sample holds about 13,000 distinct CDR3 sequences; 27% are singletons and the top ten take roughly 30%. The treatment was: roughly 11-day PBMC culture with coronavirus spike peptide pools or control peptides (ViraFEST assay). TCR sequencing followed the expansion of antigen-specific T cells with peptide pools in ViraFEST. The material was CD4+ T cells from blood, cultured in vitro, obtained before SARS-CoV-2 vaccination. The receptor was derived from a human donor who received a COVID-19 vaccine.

The CDR3 region is CASSIGFNSPLHF. CDR3 in DNA: TGTGCCAGTAGTATTGGGTTTAATTCACCCCTCCACTTT. The chain joins TRBV19 to TRBJ1-6; D call uncertain. In germline, CDR1 is LNHDA, CDR2 SQIVND (reference sequence). The germline V and J ends were trimmed by 3 bases and 6 bases, with 6 bases remaining between them. The CDR3 covers 13 residues. The whole variable domain, filled in from reference TRBV19 and TRBJ1-6, reads DGGITQSPKYLFRKEGQNVTLSCEQNLNHDAMYWYRQDPGQGLRLIYYSQIVNDFQKGDIAEGYSVSREKKESFPLTVTSAQKNPTAFYLCASSIGFNSPLHFGNGTRLTVT.